Below are 16 T cell receptor beta chains sequenced from a single sample in a study of blood T cell dynamics during melanoma immunotherapy. Only in-frame clones appear in the TCRdb table, and some are missing; sequencing was by immunoSEQ multiplex PCR. The sample lists 4,500 or so clones; about 79% were seen once. Time point given: week 3, after first cycle of checkpoint inhibitor. This specimen was blood, taken from a patient treated with checkpoint blockade. The source of these receptors is a human donor with melanoma.

The V call is TRBV5-6, the J call TRBJ2-6; the match to TRBD1 covers 7 bases. The CDR3 is made up of 15 amino acids. Trimming took 3 bases from V and 4 from J; bases not matched to a gene: 4. Germline V gives CDR1 SGHDT, CDR2 YYEEEE. The CDR3 DNA reads as TGTGCCAGCAGCTCTGACAGGGCCGGGGCCAACGTCCTGACTTTC. As protein: CASSSDRAGANVLTF.

This clone was picked up a small number of times. The chain carries TRBV19 and TRBJ1-3, with D possibly TRBD1 on 6 matching bases. V was trimmed by 4 bases and J by 2 bases, leaving 12 bases between them. Germline CDR1 LNHDA, CDR2 SQIVND (reference sequence). CDR3 size: 15 residues. The CDR3 region has the DNA TGTGCCAGTAGTACCTCAGGGGAAGCTGGAAACACCATATATTTT. This gives the protein CASSTSGEAGNTIYF.

The chain couples TRBV19 to TRBJ1-1; 8 bases fit TRBD1. CDR3 size: 15 residues. From germline, CDR1 is LNHDA and CDR2 SQIVND (reference sequence). V gave up 3 bases and J gave up 5 bases; unmatched junction bases: 8. The CDR3 region has the DNA TGTGCCAGTAGTATCTGGCAGGGGGCTAGGACTGAAGCTTTCTTT. The encoded protein is CASSIWQGARTEAFF.

The chain links TRBV7-6 to TRBJ1-2, with a possible D match to TRBD1 (5 bases). Germline lookup yields CDR1 SGHVS and CDR2 FNYEAQ. The CDR3 covers 15 residues. Between the trimmed V and J ends, which lost 4 bases and 4 bases, there was a span of 16 bases. The chain's CDR3 is CASSSSGGGSYGYTF. CDR3 nucleotide sequence: TGTGCCAGCAGCTCATCGGGGGGGGGAAGCTATGGCTACACCTTC.

This clone was counted between two and nine times. The chain employs TRBV7-2 and TRBJ2-3, with 9 bases aligning to TRBD1. V trimming: 4 bases; J trimming: 3 bases; junction bases outside the gene matches: 5. The germline V gene encodes CDR1 SGHTA and CDR2 FQGNSA. This CDR3 comprises 15 residues. The CDR3 loop reads CASSSRGTGTDTQYF. The CDR3 DNA follows: TGTGCCAGCAGCTCGCGTGGGACAGGGACAGATACGCAGTATTTT.

The genes are TRBV6-1 and TRBJ2-7; the D is unclear. The CDR3 sequence is 15 residues long. Trimming removed 6 bases at V and 0 bases at J, with 15 bases between. Per the germline V gene, CDR1 is MNHNS and CDR2 is SASEGT. The CDR3 bases are TGTGCCAGCAGACCGACTGAGTCCTACTCCTACGAGCAGTACTTC. Its translation is CASRPTESYSYEQYF.

By sample fraction, this clone is large. This sequence joins TRBV5-1 and TRBJ2-1; the D gene is possibly TRBD1 (6 bases). The germline gives CDR1 SGHRS, CDR2 YFSETQ. The V end lost 3 bases, the J end lost 4 bases, and 14 bases lay between the germline ends. The CDR3 sequence is 15 residues long. The CDR3 DNA sequence: TGCGCCAGCAGCTCTCGACAGGCACTTTACAATGAGCAGTTCTTC. Its protein is CASSSRQALYNEQFF.

J is TRBJ2-1 and V is TRBV7-7; weak D call: TRBD1 (6 bases). V was shortened by 0 bases and J by 4 bases, with 10 bases between the two germline ends. Germline-derived CDR1 and CDR2 are SSHAT and FNYEAQ (reference sequence). The CDR3 spans 15 residues. The chain's CDR3 is CASSLAGALYNEQFF. CDR3 DNA sequence: TGTGCCAGCAGCTTAGCGGGGGCCCTGTACAATGAGCAGTTCTTC.

In this sample, this clone turned up once. The V call is TRBV5-1, the J call TRBJ1-1, with no clear D. Trimming cost V 0 bases and J 5 bases, with 8 bases left between them. The germline gives CDR1 SGHRS, CDR2 YFSETQ. The CDR3 loop spans 13 amino acids. In nucleotides, the CDR3 is TGCGCCAGCAGCTTGGAGGCATTTACTGAAGCTTTCTTT. Residues: CASSLEAFTEAFF.

As DNA, the CDR3 is TGTGCCAGCAGCCAAGAGGAGGGGGAGGAGCAGTACTTC. It yields the protein CASSQEEGEEQYF. The chain carries TRBV4-2 and TRBJ2-7; D may be TRBD1 or TRBD2 (6 bases each). Germline CDR1 is LGHNA and CDR2 is YNFKEQ. The V end lost 0 bases, the J end lost 7 bases, and 10 bases lay between the germline ends. The CDR3 length is 13 residues.

The genes are TRBV7-8 and TRBJ2-2; 10 bases fit TRBD2. Trimming removed 1 base from V and 4 bases from J; junction bases left unmatched: 0. The CDR3 totals 15 residues. The germline V gene encodes CDR1 SGHVS and CDR2 FQNEAQ. CDR3 loop: CASSLGLAGTGELFF. In DNA form, the CDR3 reads TGTGCCAGCAGCTTAGGACTAGCGGGCACCGGGGAGCTGTTTTTT.

CDR3 nucleotides: TGCGCCAGCAGCCAAGATCAGGACTCGAACACCGGGGAGCTGTTTTTT. Protein product: CASSQDQDSNTGELFF. This chain uses TRBV4-1 with TRBJ2-2, with D perhaps TRBD2 (5 bases). With 0 bases removed from V and 0 bases from J, the gap between germline ends came to 8 bases. This CDR3 comprises 16 residues. Germline assignment: CDR1 MGHRA and CDR2 YSYEKL.

J is TRBJ2-1 and V is TRBV7-2, with TRBD2 matching 13 bases. The germline CDR1 and CDR2 sequences are SGHTA and FQGNSA. V dropped 4 bases and J dropped 7; count of bases not matched to a gene: 7. This CDR3 region has 16 residues. The CDR3 loop is CASSSTSGGVRNEQFF. CDR3 in DNA: TGTGCCAGCAGCTCTACTAGCGGGGGGGTCAGAAATGAGCAGTTCTTC. Variable domain in full (rest from reference TRBV7-2 and TRBJ2-1): GAGVSQSPSNKVTEKGKDVELRCDPISGHTALYWYRQSLGQGLEFLIYFQGNSAPDKSGLPSDRFSAERTGGSVSTLTIQRTQQEDSAVYLCASSSTSGGVRNEQFFGPGTRLTVL.

This clone was counted a single time. CDR3 DNA sequence: TGTGCCAGCAGCTACCACCCAGGGGGGACTGAAGCTTTCTTT. This codes for CASSYHPGGTEAFF. The chain has TRBV5-5 and TRBJ1-1; 7 nucleotides line up with TRBD1. The CDR3 is 14 residues long. Germline V gene lookup returns CDR1 SGHKS and CDR2 YYEKEE (reference sequence). V lost 3 bases to trimming and J lost 5 bases; unmatched junction nucleotides: 7.

The chain employs TRBV7-3 and TRBJ2-2, with 10 bases matching TRBD2. Germline V gives CDR1 SGHTA, CDR2 FQGTGA. J lost 5 bases, V lost 5 bases, and 14 bases had no gene match. The length of the CDR3 is 18 residues. DNA of the CDR3: TGTGCCAGCAGCCCTAGCGGGGGCTACGGGGAGCGGACCGGGGAGCTGTTTTTT. Protein product: CASSPSGGYGERTGELFF.

This clone was seen a handful of times. The chain combines TRBV5-1 with TRBJ2-7; TRBD2 agrees at 15 bases. Germline CDR1 reads SGHRS; CDR2 reads YFSETQ. V lost 4 bases to trimming and J lost 5 bases; unmatched junction nucleotides: 7. The CDR3 is made up of 16 amino acids. CDR3 loop: CASSPGLAGGLHEQYF. CDR3 nucleotide sequence: TGCGCCAGCAGCCCCGGACTAGCGGGGGGGCTCCACGAGCAGTACTTC.